This TCR beta chain was documented in a study of shared clonotypes between healthy human individuals (dated by TCRdb to the early 2020s). Background for the entire study: Two women and a few men aged 18 to 49 years were included in the cohort. Per donor, leukapheresis produced somewhere between about 0.8 and 9 billion PBMCs. For each donor, CD4 naive and CD4 memory were each run on three plates, CD8 naive on two plates, and CD8 memory on one plate. The study deeply sequenced blood TCR repertoires of roughly five healthy adults to estimate repertoire size and the extent of clonotype sharing between individuals. Libraries were prepared and TCR repertoires were sequenced by different laboratories using diverse techniques, in order to increase sequencing depth and limit assay-specific biases.

Healthy HIV-negative adults with no recently reported acute infections or vaccinations were included as donors. All donors were Caucasian adults living in Nashville, Tennessee, USA. Magnetic negative selection was used to enrich CD4+ T cells, after which naive cells were positively selected on CD45RA and the negative fraction became the memory subset. Blood was obtained by leukapheresis, after which PBMCs were separated by Ficoll-Histopaque density gradient centrifugation and cryopreserved in liquid nitrogen vapor phase. Analytical flow cytometry was used to check the purity and quantity of every magnetically sorted T cell population. Genomic DNA was isolated from every sorted fraction and measured by UV absorbance on a Nanodrop 2000c. From the cysteine up to the phenylalanine, the CDR3 has a length of 19 residues. The DNA shown is the 57-base CDR3, in frame from base 1. Per the germline V gene, SGDLS is the CDR1 and YYNGEE is the CDR2. Clipping removes 4 bases from V and 6 bases from J, with 16 as the unmatched junction base count.

TCR CDR3 regions were amplified from genomic DNA by multiplex PCR using the deep immunoSEQ assay. Genomic DNA extracted from each cell subset was distributed evenly over all wells of several immunoSEQ 96-well plates, and each plate served as one replicate. For sorted subsets, roughly 200 ng of genomic DNA, equivalent to 25,000 to 30,000 T cell genomes, went into each replicate PCR. Purified libraries were quantified with a Qubit 3.0 fluorometer, sized on a Bioanalyzer 2100, and re-quantified with the KAPA Library Quantification kit. Each immunoSEQ 96-well plate was sequenced on its own single-read 150-cycle Illumina NextSeq 550 flow cell. On the authors' methods: Because only junctional sequences without quality scores were contained in the immunoSEQ output, filtering matching that applied to full-length reads could not be performed. To assign V/J genes and CDR3, sequences were annotated using PyIR, a Python wrapper for IgBLAST v1.9, with IMGT germline references. Any read was removed if the V/J assignment was weak (E-value above 1e-6), the CDR3 was missing, or the read contained stop codons, out-of-frame junctions, or ambiguous translated residues. A V3J clonotype was defined by an identical inferred V gene, J gene, and CDR3 amino acid sequence. Percentage overlap between repertoires was computed as shared unique clonotypes divided by the size of the smaller repertoire. Repertoire richness was assessed with RTK rarefaction, the Chao1 estimator, and Recon v2.1 estimates of unobserved clonotypes. Generation probabilities were computed with OLGA for all TCRbeta clonotypes obtained by the gDNA method from a handful of donors. TCRdb retrieved this table from immuneACCESS and kept in-frame rearrangements only. Not all clones are present; in checked studies, unresolved V genes account for under half, and no reason is known for the remainder. V, J and clone size reflect that table, while D and trimming were determined from the DNA. The sample table shows roughly 2,500,000 clones, and approximately 93% are seen once. Approximately 0.37% of the sample belongs to the ten largest clones.

Regarding this clone: Its specific antigen is unknown. No qualities accompany the bases; no much larger clone lies one base away.

Findings and caveats that apply to the study as a whole: Compared with non-shared clonotypes, the clonotypes found in all four sorted-subset donors had higher generation probabilities. When a few donors were compared, the shared fraction of clonotypes was around 5% for naive CD4, approximately 3.3% for naive CD8, more than 2% for memory CD4, and under 0.5% for memory CD8. Naive subsets generally had larger estimated clonotype richness than memory subsets. The small number of donors limited the genetic and exposure-history diversity represented. Sampling was restricted to blood, and TCR repertoires in tissues likely differ from the TCR repertoires found in blood. Pairwise subsampling indicated that sequencing depth was expected to affect the degree of clonotype sharing among donors. Rarefaction of sorted-subset datasets indicated incomplete sequencing despite the large sequencing depth.

The sequence joins TRBV9 to TRBJ2-1, with 13 bases aligning to TRBD2. The sequencing input was naive CD4+ T cells from PBMCs. Sample cell subset or site, as interpreted from the label and publication: CD45RA+ positively selected. This sequence originates from a man younger than 30 in good health. Some clones in this sample may be carry-over from other donors' samples. CDR3 reads: CASSSRSPTSGRRGNEQFF. The DNA reads as follows: TGTGCCAGCAGCTCCCGATCCCCGACTAGCGGGAGGAGAGGCAATGAGCAGTTCTTC.